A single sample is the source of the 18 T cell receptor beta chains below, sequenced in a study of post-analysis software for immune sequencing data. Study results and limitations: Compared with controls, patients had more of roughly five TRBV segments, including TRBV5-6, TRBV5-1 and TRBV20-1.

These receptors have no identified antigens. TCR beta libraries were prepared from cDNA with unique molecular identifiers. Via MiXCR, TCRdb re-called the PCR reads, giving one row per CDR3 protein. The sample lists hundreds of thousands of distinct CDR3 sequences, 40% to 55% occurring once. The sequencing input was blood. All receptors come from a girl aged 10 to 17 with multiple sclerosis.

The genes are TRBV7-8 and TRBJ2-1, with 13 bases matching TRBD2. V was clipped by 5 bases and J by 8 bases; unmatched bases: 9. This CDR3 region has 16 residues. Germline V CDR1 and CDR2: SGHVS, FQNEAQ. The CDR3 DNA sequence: TGTGCCAGCAGCCGAGGACTAGCGGGAGACCGACATGAGCAGTTCTTC. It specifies CASSRGLAGDRHEQFF.

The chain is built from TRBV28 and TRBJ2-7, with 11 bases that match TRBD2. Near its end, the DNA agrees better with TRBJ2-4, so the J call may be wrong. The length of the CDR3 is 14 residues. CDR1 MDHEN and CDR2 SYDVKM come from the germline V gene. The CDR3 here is CASSTSGKVDIQYF. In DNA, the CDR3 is TGTGCCAGCTCGACTAGCGGGAAAGTAGACATTCAGTACTTC.

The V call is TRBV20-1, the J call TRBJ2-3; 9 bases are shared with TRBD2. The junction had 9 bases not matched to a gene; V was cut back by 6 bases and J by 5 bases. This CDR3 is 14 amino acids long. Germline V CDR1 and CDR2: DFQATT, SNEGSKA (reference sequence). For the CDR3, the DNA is TGCAGTGCAGGGCATAGCGGGAGTCAAGATACGCAGTATTTT. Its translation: CSAGHSGSQDTQYF.

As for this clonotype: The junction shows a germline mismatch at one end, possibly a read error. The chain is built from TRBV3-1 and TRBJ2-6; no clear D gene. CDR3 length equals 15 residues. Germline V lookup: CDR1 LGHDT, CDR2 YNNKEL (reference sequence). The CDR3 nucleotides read TGTACCAGCAGCCAAGAACCATCTGGGGCCAACGTCCTGACTTTC. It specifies CTSSQEPSGANVLTF.

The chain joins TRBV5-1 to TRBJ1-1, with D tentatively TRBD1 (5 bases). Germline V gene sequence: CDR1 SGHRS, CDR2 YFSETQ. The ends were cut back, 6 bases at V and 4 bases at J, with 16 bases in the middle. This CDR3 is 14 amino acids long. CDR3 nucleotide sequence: TGCGCCAGCACCCTGGGGGGTGATGGCACTGAAGCTTTCTTT. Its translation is CASTLGGDGTEAFF.

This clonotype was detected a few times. The CDR3 nucleotides are TGTGCCAGCAGCCTTGGACAGGGGCTTAGGAGTCTCTACAATGAGCAGTTCTTC. Encoded protein: CASSLGQGLRSLYNEQFF. The chain couples TRBV12-3 or TRBV12-4 to TRBJ2-1, with 9 bases aligning to TRBD1. The junction had 15 bases not matched to a gene; V was cut back by 6 bases and J by 3 bases. This CDR3 has 18 residues.

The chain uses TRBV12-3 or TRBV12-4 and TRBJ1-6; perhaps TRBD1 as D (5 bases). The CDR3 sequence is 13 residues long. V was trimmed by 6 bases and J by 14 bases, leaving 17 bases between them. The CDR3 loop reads CASSNSQGIALHF. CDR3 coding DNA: TGTGCCAGCAGCAATTCTCAGGGAATAGCCCTCCACTTT.

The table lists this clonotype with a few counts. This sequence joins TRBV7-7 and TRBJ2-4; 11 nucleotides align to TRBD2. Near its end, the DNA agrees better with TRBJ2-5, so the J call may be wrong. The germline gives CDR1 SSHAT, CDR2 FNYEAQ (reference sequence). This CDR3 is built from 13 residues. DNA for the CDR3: TGTGCTGTAGCGGGAGGGCCTCAAGAGACCCAGTACTTC. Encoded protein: CAVAGGPQETQYF.

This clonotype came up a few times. The CDR3 here is CASSPGGPPGNIQYF. The CDR3 nucleotides are TGTGCCAGCTCACCCGGGGGACCCCCGGGAAACATTCAGTACTTC. This chain uses TRBV18 with TRBJ2-5; D possibly corresponds to TRBD2 (6 bases). The J call is in doubt because the DNA end fits TRBJ2-4 better. The CDR3 consists of 15 residues. Germline-derived CDR1 and CDR2 are KGHSH and LQKENI.

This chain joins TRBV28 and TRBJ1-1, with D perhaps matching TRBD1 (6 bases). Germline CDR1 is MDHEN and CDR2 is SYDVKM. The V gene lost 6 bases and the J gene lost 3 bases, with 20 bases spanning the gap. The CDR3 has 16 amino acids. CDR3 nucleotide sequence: TGTGCCAGCAGCCCCCACCCGGGGGGGCGCGACACTGAAGCTTTCTTT. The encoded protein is CASSPHPGGRDTEAFF.

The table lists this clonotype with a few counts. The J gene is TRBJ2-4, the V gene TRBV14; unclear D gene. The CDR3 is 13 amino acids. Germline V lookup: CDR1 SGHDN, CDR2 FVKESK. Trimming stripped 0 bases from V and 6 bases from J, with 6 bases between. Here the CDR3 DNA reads TGTGCCAGCAGCCAAGACCCGACAAACATTCAGTACTTC. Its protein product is CASSQDPTNIQYF.

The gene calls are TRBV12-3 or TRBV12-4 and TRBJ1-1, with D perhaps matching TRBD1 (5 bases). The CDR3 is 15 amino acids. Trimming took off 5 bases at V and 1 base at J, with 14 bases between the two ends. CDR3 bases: TGTGCCAGCAGTCCGGGGGGAAGAAAGAACACTGAAGCTTTCTTT. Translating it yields CASSPGGRKNTEAFF.

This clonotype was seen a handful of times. The CDR3 DNA reads as TGTGCCAGCAGTAATCTAGCGCGTAGCACAGATACGCAGTATTTT. Its protein product is CASSNLARSTDTQYF. V is TRBV7-3 and J is TRBJ2-3; D is perhaps TRBD2 (6 bases). Trimming shortened V by 6 bases and J by 0 bases, and 13 bases separated the two germline ends. CDR1 is SGHTA and CDR2 is FQGTGA in the germline V gene. CDR3 length equals 15 residues.

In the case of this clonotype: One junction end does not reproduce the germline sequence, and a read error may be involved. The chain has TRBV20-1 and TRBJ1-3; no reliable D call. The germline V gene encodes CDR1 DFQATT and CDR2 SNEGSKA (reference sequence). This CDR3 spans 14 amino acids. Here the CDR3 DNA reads TGTAGTGCTAGAGATACGGACCGGGGAAACACCATATATTTT. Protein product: CSARDTDRGNTIYF.

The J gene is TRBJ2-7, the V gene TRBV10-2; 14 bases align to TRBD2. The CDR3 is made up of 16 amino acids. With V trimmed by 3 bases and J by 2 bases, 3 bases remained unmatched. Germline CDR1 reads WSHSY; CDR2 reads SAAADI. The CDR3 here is CASSDVTSGRAYEQYF. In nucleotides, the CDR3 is TGCGCCAGCAGTGATGTGACTAGCGGGAGGGCCTACGAGCAGTACTTC.

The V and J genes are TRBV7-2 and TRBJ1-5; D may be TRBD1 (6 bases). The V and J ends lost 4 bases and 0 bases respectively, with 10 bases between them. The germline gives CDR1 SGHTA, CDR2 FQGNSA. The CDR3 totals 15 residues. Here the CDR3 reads CASSSRGYSNQPQHF. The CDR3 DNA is TGTGCCAGCAGCTCCAGGGGATATAGCAATCAGCCCCAGCATTTT.

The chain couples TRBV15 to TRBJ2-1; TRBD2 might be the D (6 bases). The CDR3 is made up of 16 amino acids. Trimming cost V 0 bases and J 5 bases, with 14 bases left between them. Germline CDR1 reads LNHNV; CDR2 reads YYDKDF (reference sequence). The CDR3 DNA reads TGTGCCACCAGCAGAGACATCGGATGGAGGGACAATGAGCAGTTCTTC. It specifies CATSRDIGWRDNEQFF.

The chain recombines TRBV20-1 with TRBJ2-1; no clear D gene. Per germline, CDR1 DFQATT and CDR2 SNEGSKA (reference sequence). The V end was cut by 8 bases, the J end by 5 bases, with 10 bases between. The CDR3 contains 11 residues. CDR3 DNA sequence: TGCAGTCAAGAGAGGAACAATGAGCAGTTCTTC. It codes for CSQERNNEQFF.